This T cell receptor (beta chain) comes out of a study of yellow fever vaccine responses in identical twins. Whole-study results and caveats: It has been reported that, in twins, the vaccine T cell response seemed partly convergent and partly personalized.

TCRdb re-called the RT-PCR reads through MiXCR, storing one row per CDR3 protein. The sample consists of fewer than 4,000 distinct CDR3 sequences, 81% of them appearing once. The CDR3 length is 17 residues. Germline values: CDR1 DFQATT, CDR2 SNEGSKA (reference sequence). The V gene end was trimmed by 0 bases and the J gene end by 7 bases; junction bases not matched to a gene: 12. Comments on this clonotype: The antigen remains unidentified.

This receptor was obtained from a woman aged 18 to 35 who received the yellow fever vaccine. The rearrangement uses TRBV20-1 and TRBJ2-3; 11 bases align to TRBD2. Sequencing used T cells from blood (PBMCs), unsorted or a sorted subset (not recorded which), obtained before or after yellow fever vaccination (not recorded which). DNA for the CDR3: TGCAGTGCTAGAGATCCGGCTAGCGGGAGGCTCACGAATACGCAGTATTTT. This translates into CSARDPASGRLTNTQYF.